This TCR beta chain was recorded in a study of CD8 T cells in ankylosing spondylitis. Each CDR3 protein gets one entry after TCRdb re-called the 5' RACE reads with MiXCR. The sample includes about 130,000 distinct CDR3 sequences, 15% to 20% of them seen just once. Worth noting for this clonotype: Its antigen remains unidentified.

Study outcomes and limitations: Eight highly homologous variants made up a TCR beta motif, and this motif appeared characteristic of ankylosing spondylitis blood.

From germline, CDR1 is MNHEY and CDR2 SVGEGT. The V end lost 5 bases, the J end lost 2 bases, and 8 bases lay between the germline ends. This CDR3 comprises 13 residues. The sequence came from a male donor with ankylosing spondylitis. V and J are TRBV6-2 or TRBV6-3 and TRBJ2-3; a weak D match, TRBD2 (5 bases). The sample comprised blood, either unsorted or a sorted T cell fraction (not recorded which). CDR3 nucleotides: TGTGCCAGCAGTCCCGGACTCACAGATACGCAGTATTTT. This sequence encodes CASSPGLTDTQYF.